Listed below are T cell receptor beta chains from one sample, sequenced in a study of Graves' ophthalmopathy and Graves' hyperthyroidism. One entry per CDR3 protein results from TCRdb running MiXCR on the multiplex PCR reads. The data show about 14,000 distinct CDR3 sequences, roughly 45% seen once. Sequenced material: peripheral blood. Receptors originate from a woman aged 25 to 39 with Graves' ophthalmopathy. CDR3s include the opening cysteine and the closing phenylalanine or tryptophan. The order of the fields is clone size, D gene, J gene, V gene, CDR3 DNA, CDR3 protein. The D gene is left open where the match is weak. Rows give clone size only sometimes, using once, few, many, or a class for an expanded clone.

>medium-sized|-|TRBJ2-2|TRBV11-3
TGTGCCAGCAGCTTTCGATCGAACACCGGGGAGCTGTTTTTT
CASSFRSNTGELFF
>medium-sized|-|TRBJ2-6|TRBV2
TGTGCCAGCAGAGGAGATATCACTGGGGCCAACGTCCTGACTTTC
CASRGDITGANVLTF
>-|TRBD1|TRBJ2-5|TRBV6-1
TGTGCCAGCAGTGACCGGGACAGGGCAGGAGGAGAGACCCAGTACTTC
CASSDRDRAGGETQYF
>many|-|TRBJ2-1|TRBV27
TGTGCCAGCAGTTTATGGGGGGTCGTTGGTTACAATGAGCAGTTCTTC
CASSLWGVVGYNEQFF
>once|TRBD1|TRBJ2-2|TRBV20-1
TGCAGTGCCAGGACAGGGGCGAACACCGGGGAGCTGTTTTTT
CSARTGANTGELFF
>many|-|TRBJ2-6|TRBV12-3/TRBV12-4
TGTGCCAGCAGTTCGTGGAACGGGGCCAACGTCCTGACTTTC
CASSSWNGANVLTF
>few|TRBD1|TRBJ1-4|TRBV2
TGTGCCAGCAGTCCCAGGGGGACTAATGAAAAACTGTTTTTT
CASSPRGTNEKLFF
>-|TRBD1|TRBJ1-4|TRBV12-3/TRBV12-4
TGTGCCAGCAGTTTAACGGGACAGGGGGCAACTAATGAAAAACTGTTTTTT
CASSLTGQGATNEKLFF
>-|-|TRBJ2-1|TRBV9
TGTGCCAGCAGCGAGGGGGGGGGTGCAGTGCCTCGGGAGCAGTTCTTC
CASSEGGGAVPREQFF
>-|-|TRBJ2-3|TRBV10-3
TGTGCCATCAGGGACAGAGGGGATACGCAGTATTTT
CAIRDRGDTQYF
>-|-|TRBJ1-3|TRBV5-1
TGCGCCAGCAGCGAAGGGACTGGAAACACCATATATTTT
CASSEGTGNTIYF
>few|TRBD2|TRBJ2-7|TRBV19
TGTGCCAGTAGTATCCCCAACGGGGGGGAGCAGTACTTC
CASSIPNGGEQYF
>-|-|TRBJ1-5|TRBV2
TGTGCCAGCAGTTCTGGCAGAAATAGCAATCAGCCCCAGCATTTT
CASSSGRNSNQPQHF
>-|TRBD1|TRBJ1-4|TRBV16
TGTGCCAGCAGCCGCCAAGGGGGACAGCCTAATGAAAAACTGTTTTTT
CASSRQGGQPNEKLFF
>-|TRBD1|TRBJ1-3|TRBV5-6
TGTGCCAGCACCACAGGGGGAGGCTCTGGAAACACCATATATTTT
CASTTGGGSGNTIYF
>-|TRBD2|TRBJ2-5|TRBV7-2
TGTGCCAGCAGCTTAGGAATAGCGGGAAGTCAAGAGACCCAGTATTTC
CASSLGIAGSQETQYF
>-|TRBD1|TRBJ2-6|TRBV5-1
TGTGCCAGCGGCTTGGCAGGGGGCTCAGGGGCCAACGCCCTGACTTTC
CASGLAGGSGANALTF
>-|-|TRBJ2-7|TRBV11-2
TGTGCCAGCAGATATAGCGTAGGGTACGAGCAGTACTTC
CASRYSVGYEQYF
>few|TRBD2|TRBJ2-3|TRBV6-4
TGTGCCAGTGCTAGCGGCCCCACAGATACGCAGTATTTT
CASASGPTDTQYF
>-|-|TRBJ2-1|TRBV24-1
TGTGCCACCAGTGACTATAGCGGAAGCTCCTACAATGAGCAGTTCTTC
CATSDYSGSSYNEQFF
>many|-|TRBJ2-3|TRBV30
TGTGCCATCGCAATAGCGGTAAGCACAGATACGCAGTATTTT
CAIAIAVSTDTQYF
>-|-|TRBJ1-1|TRBV10-3
TGTGCCAGCAGTGTCTTGAACACTGAAGCTTTCTTT
CASSVLNTEAFF
>many|-|TRBJ2-2|TRBV4-2
TGTGCCAGCAGCCAAGCTTATGAGCCGGGGGAGCTGTTTTTT
CASSQAYEPGELFF
>many|TRBD2|TRBJ2-1|TRBV7-6
TGTGCCAGCAGCTTAGGGGTCGGTGGGAGGGCGGGAACTGAGCAGTTCTTC
CASSLGVGGRAGTEQFF
>-|-|TRBJ1-1|TRBV7-9
TGTGCCAGCATCAGGGCGGGCACTGAAGCTTTCTTT
CASIRAGTEAFF
>-|-|TRBJ2-7|TRBV15
TGTGCCAGCAGCCAAGAATTAGGGCCCTACGAGCAGTACTTC
CASSQELGPYEQYF
>few|TRBD2|TRBJ2-7|TRBV7-2
TGTGCCAGCAGCTTCCAGCGGGAGACGATCGAGCAGTACTTC
CASSFQRETIEQYF